This record covers a single T cell receptor beta chain. The entry originates in a study of control samples from healthy donors and cancer patients. Clones were read by immunoSEQ multiplex PCR, and TCRdb kept only the in-frame ones, dropping some. The sample has roughly 80,000 clones; over 75% are singletons. V was cut by 8 bases and J by 5 bases, with 13 bases left in between. This CDR3 is 13 amino acids long. The V and J genes are TRBV12-3 or TRBV12-4 and TRBJ1-5, with D possibly matching TRBD1 (6 bases). The clonotype originates from a woman aged 50 to 60 in good health. Sequencing input: blood. CDR3 coding DNA: TGTGCCAGCCGGGGGGGGGCTCATCAGCCCCAGCATTTT. It is translated as CASRGGAHQPQHF.